The next 19 T cell receptor beta chains were all read from a single sample in a study of blood T cell repertoires in COVID-19. Method: immunoSEQ multiplex PCR; TCRdb's copy keeps in-frame clones and lacks some. The sample lists almost 200,000 clones; around four fifths were seen once. Sequencing input: peripheral blood. The source is a man aged 55 to 69 with COVID-19, enrolled during active disease.

The chain joins TRBV5-8 to TRBJ2-3; D might be TRBD1 (7 bases). The germline gives CDR1 SGHTS, CDR2 YDEGEE. V lost 2 bases to trimming and J lost 1 base, with 11 bases between them. This CDR3 region has 15 residues. The CDR3 DNA is TGTGCCAGCAGCTTCGGAGGGGGCGGCACAGATACGCAGTATTTT. This encodes CASSFGGGGTDTQYF.

V and J are TRBV18 and TRBJ2-1, with D maybe TRBD2 (5 bases). CDR3 length: 15 residues. With 4 bases removed from V and 5 bases from J, the gap between germline ends came to 15 bases. Looked up from germline, CDR1 is KGHSH and CDR2 is LQKENI. The CDR3 sequence: CASSRGSTGDNEQFF. The CDR3 bases are TGTGCCAGCTCACGAGGATCGACCGGGGACAATGAGCAGTTCTTC. The full variable domain, in which reference TRBV18 and TRBJ2-1 provide the parts outside the CDR3, is NAGVMQNPRHLVRRRGQEARLRCSPMKGHSHVYWYRQLPEEGLKFMVYLQKENIIDESGMPKERFSAEFPKEGPSILRIQQVVRGDSAAYFCASSRGSTGDNEQFFGPGTRLTVL.

V gene TRBV7-9 combines with J gene TRBJ1-1; D gene ambiguous. Germline V CDR1 and CDR2: SEHNR, FQNEAQ (reference sequence). The germline V and J ends were trimmed by 0 bases and 1 base, with 6 bases remaining between them. The CDR3 runs 14 residues. The CDR3 DNA reads TGTGCCAGCAGCTTAGCGGGGAGGAACACTGAAGCTTTCTTT. Translating gives CASSLAGRNTEAFF.

There are a few counts of this clone. The genes are TRBV4-2 and TRBJ2-5, with 10 nucleotides matching TRBD1. The CDR3 totals 16 residues. The V gene's germline CDR1 is LGHNA and CDR2 YNFKEQ. The V segment lost 3 bases and the J segment 2 bases; nucleotides outside the gene matches: 6. CDR3 sequence reads: CASSQVGQGEQETQYF. CDR3 nucleotides: TGTGCCAGCAGCCAGGTCGGACAGGGGGAACAAGAGACCCAGTACTTC.

The rearrangement links TRBV3-1 (or the pseudogene TRBV3-2) to TRBJ2-3, with D maybe TRBD1 (6 bases). From germline, CDR1 is LGHDT and CDR2 YNNKEL (reference sequence). The ends were cut back, 6 bases at V and 0 bases at J, with 13 bases in the middle. The CDR3 covers 15 residues. The CDR3 protein is CASRPGAGSTDTQYF. CDR3 in DNA: TGTGCCAGCAGACCAGGGGCGGGTAGCACAGATACGCAGTATTTT.

J is TRBJ1-1 and V is TRBV5-4; no clear D. V lost 5 bases, J lost 4 bases, and 18 bases lay in between. The CDR3 has 15 amino acids. Looked up from germline, CDR1 is SGHNT and CDR2 is YYREEE (reference sequence). CDR3 coding DNA: TGTGCCAGCAGACCCGAATATACCTTCGGCACTGAAGCTTTCTTT. It codes for CASRPEYTFGTEAFF.

As concerns this clone: The same CDR3 also results from other DNA sequences found in this sample. J is TRBJ1-5 and V is TRBV7-2, with D possibly being TRBD1 (5 bases). The CDR3 totals 14 residues. Per germline, CDR1 SGHTA and CDR2 FQGNSA. Trimming left V 4 bases short and J 3 bases short, with 10 bases between. The DNA of the CDR3 is TGTGCCAGCAGCTCCGACAGCTCCAATCAGCCCCAGCATTTT. Its protein is CASSSDSSNQPQHF.

This clone was picked up one time. The chain combines TRBV24-1 with TRBJ2-1; a weak D match, TRBD1 (6 bases). The CDR3 contains 15 residues. The V and J ends lost 4 bases and 4 bases respectively, with 13 bases between them. Germline V gene lookup returns CDR1 KGHDR and CDR2 SFDVKD. Here the CDR3 DNA reads TGTGCCACCAGTGAGGAACAGGGTCCTTACAATGAGCAGTTCTTC. It yields the protein CATSEEQGPYNEQFF.

This chain uses TRBV2 with TRBJ1-1, with a weak D call TRBD1 (6 bases). With 7 bases removed from V and 2 bases from J, the gap between germline ends came to 11 bases. This CDR3 is 13 amino acids long. The germline CDR1 and CDR2 sequences are SNHLY and FYNNEI. The CDR3 protein is CASKTDRNTEAFF. The CDR3 DNA reads as TGTGCCAGCAAGACGGACAGAAACACTGAAGCTTTCTTT.

V is TRBV28 and J is TRBJ1-2; 8 positions agree with TRBD1. The CDR3 spans 13 residues. V was clipped by 2 bases and J by 7 bases; unmatched bases: 3. Germline CDR1 is MDHEN and CDR2 is SYDVKM. In nucleotides, the CDR3 is TGTGCCAGCAGTTTACCAGGGGGCCTTGGCTACACCTTC. It is translated as CASSLPGGLGYTF.

The CDR3 protein is CASRSNPRDRGLRYGYTF. The CDR3 DNA reads TGTGCCAGCAGAAGTAACCCCCGGGACAGGGGGCTTCGGTATGGCTACACCTTC. The chain employs TRBV7-2 and TRBJ1-2, with 12 bases identical to TRBD1. Germline CDR1 reads SGHTA; CDR2 reads FQGNSA. This CDR3 has 18 residues. With V trimmed by 6 bases and J by 5 bases, 16 bases remained unmatched.

This clone was detected only once. This chain links TRBV7-9 with TRBJ1-2; D remains unclear. V lost 8 bases to trimming and J lost 6 bases, with 13 bases between them. The CDR3 sequence is 12 residues long. Germline assignment: CDR1 SEHNR and CDR2 FQNEAQ (reference sequence). The CDR3 region has the DNA TGTGCCAGCCCTACTTCGGCGGATGGCTACACCTTC. Translating it yields CASPTSADGYTF.

J is TRBJ1-4 and V is TRBV27; D gene unclear. The CDR3 has 16 amino acids. CDR1 and CDR2 (germline): MNHEY, SMNVEV (reference sequence). V dropped 2 bases and J dropped 3 bases, with 13 bases sitting between them. In DNA form, the CDR3 reads TGTGCCAGCAGTTTAGGGTACAGTATAGCTAATGAAAAACTGTTTTTT. Amino acids: CASSLGYSIANEKLFF.

This sequence joins TRBV28 and TRBJ2-5, with 7 positions matching TRBD1. CDR1 and CDR2 from the germline V gene are MDHEN and SYDVKM. The CDR3 contains 13 residues. V gave up 5 bases and J gave up 1 base; unmatched junction bases: 1. The CDR3 region has the DNA TGTGCCAGCAGTCGGGACAGCCAAGAGACCCAGTACTTC. It encodes CASSRDSQETQYF. Variable domain in full (rest from reference TRBV28 and TRBJ2-5): DVKVTQSSRYLVKRTGEKVFLECVQDMDHENMFWYRQDPGLGLRLIYFSYDVKMKEKGDIPEGYSVSREKKERFSLILESASTNQTSMYLCASSRDSQETQYFGPGTRLLVL.

The chain uses TRBV5-1 and TRBJ1-1, with D perhaps TRBD1 (6 bases). The CDR3 sequence is 15 residues long. CDR1 and CDR2 (germline): SGHRS, YFSETQ. The germline V and J ends were trimmed by 5 bases and 3 bases, with 17 bases remaining between them. CDR3 in DNA: TGCGCCAGCAGTTCCATAATACAGGGCCACACTGAAGCTTTCTTT. Its translation: CASSSIIQGHTEAFF. The complete variable domain, with remaining parts taken from reference TRBV5-1 and TRBJ1-1, reads KAGVTQTPRYLIKTRGQQVTLSCSPISGHRSVSWYQQTPGQGLQFLFEYFSETQRNKGNFPGRFSGRQFSNSRSEMNVSTLELGDSALYLCASSSIIQGHTEAFFGQGTRLTVV.

The chain employs TRBV6-5 and TRBJ2-7; 9 positions agree with TRBD1. CDR3 length equals 16 residues. Germline CDR1 MNHEY, CDR2 SVGAGI. After removal of 0 bases from V and 5 bases from J, the junction contained 8 bases not matched to a gene. The CDR3 region is CASSYSGLQGADEQYF. CDR3 sequence (DNA): TGTGCCAGCAGTTACTCCGGCTTACAGGGGGCGGACGAGCAGTACTTC.

The rearrangement links TRBV6-6 to TRBJ1-4; TRBD1 is a possible D gene (5 bases). Trimming cost V 1 base and J 0 bases, with 9 bases left between them. Per the germline V gene, CDR1 is MNHNY and CDR2 is SVGAGI (reference sequence). This CDR3 region has 16 residues. CDR3 in amino acids: CASSYFRQPTNEKLFF. In nucleotides, the CDR3 is TGTGCCAGCAGTTACTTCCGACAGCCAACTAATGAAAAACTGTTTTTT.

The CDR3 spells CSVRDSVYEQYF. For the CDR3, the DNA is TGCAGCGTACGGGACAGCGTATACGAGCAGTACTTC. The gene calls are TRBV29-1 and TRBJ2-7, with 7 bases fitting TRBD1. V shed 6 bases and J 4 bases; nucleotides not matched to a gene: 6. This CDR3 contains 12 residues. Germline V gene sequence: CDR1 SQVTM, CDR2 ANQGSEA.

This chain uses TRBV4-1 with TRBJ2-1, with TRBD1 matching 7 bases. Trimming at V came to 0 bases and at J to 0 bases, leaving 8 bases not matched to a gene. CDR1 and CDR2 from the germline V gene are MGHRA and YSYEKL. CDR3 size: 18 residues. Here the CDR3 DNA reads TGCGCCAGCAGCCAAGATAAAGACAGGGTAAGCTCCTACAATGAGCAGTTCTTC. This codes for CASSQDKDRVSSYNEQFF.